Listed here is a single TCR beta chain. Its antigen is not known. This sample is part of a study of cytomegalovirus exposure and HLA in healthy donors. There are 12 residues in the CDR3. CDR1 WSHSY and CDR2 SAAADI come from the germline V gene. V lost 7 bases, J lost 4 bases, and 8 bases lay in between. Study findings and constraints: What TCR beta sequences reportedly achieved was accurate prediction of HLA-A and HLA-B alleles in most subjects.

Amplification used 60 Vbeta primers and 13 Jbeta primers. TCRdb's copy holds only in-frame clones and misses some; the assay was immunoSEQ multiplex PCR. The repertoire holds around 300,000 clones, with about 90% as singletons. The J gene is TRBJ2-1, the V gene TRBV10-2; possible D gene TRBD1, 5 bases. Specimen: PBMCs. The clonotype comes from a woman aged 18-29 years in good health and CMV-seronegative. The CDR3 spells CASKGFYNEQFF. The CDR3 coding sequence is TGCGCCAGCAAGGGGTTTTACAATGAGCAGTTCTTC.